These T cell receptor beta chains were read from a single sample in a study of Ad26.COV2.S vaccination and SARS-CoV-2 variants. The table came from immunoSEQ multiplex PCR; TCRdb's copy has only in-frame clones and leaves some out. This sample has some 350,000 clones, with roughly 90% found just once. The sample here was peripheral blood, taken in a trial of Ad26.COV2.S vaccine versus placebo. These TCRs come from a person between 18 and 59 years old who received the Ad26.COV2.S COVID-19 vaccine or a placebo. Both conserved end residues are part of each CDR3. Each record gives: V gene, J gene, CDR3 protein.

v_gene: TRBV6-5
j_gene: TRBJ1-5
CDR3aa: CASSYGVGGRNQPQHF

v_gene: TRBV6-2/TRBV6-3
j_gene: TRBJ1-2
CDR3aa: CASSSLGDGYTF

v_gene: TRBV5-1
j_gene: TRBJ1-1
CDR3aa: CASSGYGDTEAFF

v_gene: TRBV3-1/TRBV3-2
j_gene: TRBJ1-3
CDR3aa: CASSPFYLQGLVNTIYF

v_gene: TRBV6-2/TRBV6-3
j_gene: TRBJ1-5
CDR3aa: CASSPPSNQPQHF

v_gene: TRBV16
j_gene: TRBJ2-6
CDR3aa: CASSPRATFPASGANVLTF

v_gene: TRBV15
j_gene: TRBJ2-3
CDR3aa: CATSRGTGPWYF

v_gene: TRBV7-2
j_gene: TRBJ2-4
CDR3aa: CASSPGQGEGKNIQYF

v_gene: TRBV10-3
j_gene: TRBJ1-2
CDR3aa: CAITGGFYGYTF

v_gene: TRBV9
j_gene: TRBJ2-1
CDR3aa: CASRKTSGSYNEQFF

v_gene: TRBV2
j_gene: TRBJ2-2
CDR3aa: CASMGTSVGTGELFF

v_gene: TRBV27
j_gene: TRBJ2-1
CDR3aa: CASRRTGSSDEQFF

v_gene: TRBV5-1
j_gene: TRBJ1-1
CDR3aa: CASSLGGSDRGDNTEAFF

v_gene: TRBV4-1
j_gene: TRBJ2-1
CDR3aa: CASSQGRLEVSYNEQFF

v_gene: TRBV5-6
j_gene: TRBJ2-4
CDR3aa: CASSVGFPKNIQYF

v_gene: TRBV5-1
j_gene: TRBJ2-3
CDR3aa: CASSWEPPGGTQYF

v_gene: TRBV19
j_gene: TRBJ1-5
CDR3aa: CASSPLVGPSNQPQHF

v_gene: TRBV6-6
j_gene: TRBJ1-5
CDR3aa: CASSYLGFNQPQHF

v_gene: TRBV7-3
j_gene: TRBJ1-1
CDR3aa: CASGRQANTEAFF

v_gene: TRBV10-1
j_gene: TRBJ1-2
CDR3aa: CASPDRVPVYGYTF

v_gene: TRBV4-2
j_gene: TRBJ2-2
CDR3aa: CASSQDLTGAAGELFF

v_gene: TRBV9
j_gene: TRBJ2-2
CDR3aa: CASSVGAATGELFF

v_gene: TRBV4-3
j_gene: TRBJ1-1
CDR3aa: CASSRHRDGNTEAFF

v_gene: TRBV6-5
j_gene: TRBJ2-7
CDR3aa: CASWDREKNEQYF

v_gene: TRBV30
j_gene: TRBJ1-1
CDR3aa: CAWSVINTEAFF

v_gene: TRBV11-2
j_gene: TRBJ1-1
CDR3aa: CASSSITGARTEAFF

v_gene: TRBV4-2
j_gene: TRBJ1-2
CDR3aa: CASSQGWEVPNYGYTF

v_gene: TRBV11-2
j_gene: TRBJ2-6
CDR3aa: CASSSDPSGANVLTF

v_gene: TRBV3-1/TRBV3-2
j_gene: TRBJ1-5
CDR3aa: CASSPTGGPAGQPQHF

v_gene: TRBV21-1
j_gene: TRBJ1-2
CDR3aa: CASSPSIRTGGRGYTF

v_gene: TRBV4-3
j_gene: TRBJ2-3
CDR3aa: CASSLGTPATDTQYF

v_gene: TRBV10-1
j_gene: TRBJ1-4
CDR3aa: CASSEWAHEKLFF

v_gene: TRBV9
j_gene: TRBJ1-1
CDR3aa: CASSGPDLMNTEAFF

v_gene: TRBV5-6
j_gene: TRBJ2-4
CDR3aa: CASSFGGPLAKNIQYF

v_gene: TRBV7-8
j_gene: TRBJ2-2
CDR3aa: CASSPSSGPTGELFF

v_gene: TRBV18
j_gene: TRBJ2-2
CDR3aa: CASSPRDFITGELFF

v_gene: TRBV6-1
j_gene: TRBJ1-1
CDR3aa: CASSEDLWSLLNTEAFF

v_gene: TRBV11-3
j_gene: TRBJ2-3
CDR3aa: CASRLAGSWDTQYF

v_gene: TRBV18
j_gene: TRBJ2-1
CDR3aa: CASSGPQNEQFF

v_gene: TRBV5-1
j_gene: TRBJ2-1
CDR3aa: CASSLASGPGGGEQFF

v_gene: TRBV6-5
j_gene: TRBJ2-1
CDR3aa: CASSYSRDRGNEQFF

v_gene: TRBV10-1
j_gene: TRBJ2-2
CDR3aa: CASSEGAWSAPNTGELFF

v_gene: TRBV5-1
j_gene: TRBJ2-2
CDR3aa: CASSSNTYTGELFF

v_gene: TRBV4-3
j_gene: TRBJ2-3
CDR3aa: CASSQEGGATDTQYF

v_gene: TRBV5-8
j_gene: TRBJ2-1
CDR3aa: CASSGGAGGWSYNEQFF

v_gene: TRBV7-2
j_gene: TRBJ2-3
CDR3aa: CASSRGTDTQYF

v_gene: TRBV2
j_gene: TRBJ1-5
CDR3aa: CASSVPGQVHWPQHF

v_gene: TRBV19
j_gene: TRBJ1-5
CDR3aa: CASSIAGSYSNQPQHF

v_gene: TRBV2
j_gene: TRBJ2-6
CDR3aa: CASTIRTSTNSGANVLTF